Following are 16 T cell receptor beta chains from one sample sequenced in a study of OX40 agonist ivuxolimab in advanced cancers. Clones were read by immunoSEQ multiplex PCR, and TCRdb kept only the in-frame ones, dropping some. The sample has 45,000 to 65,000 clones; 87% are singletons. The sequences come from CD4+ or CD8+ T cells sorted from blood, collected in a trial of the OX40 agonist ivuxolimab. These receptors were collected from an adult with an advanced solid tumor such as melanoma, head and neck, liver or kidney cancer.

CDR3: CSSIDRGQANYGYTF. The CDR3 bases are TGCAGCTCAATCGACAGGGGGCAAGCGAACTATGGCTACACCTTC. The chain recombines TRBV29-1 with TRBJ1-2, with TRBD1 identical over 10 bases. The germline V gene has CDR1 SQVTM and CDR2 ANQGSEA. The CDR3 spans 15 residues. The trim removed 8 bases at V and 2 bases at J, leaving 11 bases unmatched.

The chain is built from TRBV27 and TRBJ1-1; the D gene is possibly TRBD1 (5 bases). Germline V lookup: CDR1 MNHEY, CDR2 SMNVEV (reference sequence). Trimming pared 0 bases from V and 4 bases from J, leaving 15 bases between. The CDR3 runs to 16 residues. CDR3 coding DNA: TGTGCCAGCAGTTTATCTTTGGCTGGGACGGGCACTGAAGCTTTCTTT. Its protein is CASSLSLAGTGTEAFF.

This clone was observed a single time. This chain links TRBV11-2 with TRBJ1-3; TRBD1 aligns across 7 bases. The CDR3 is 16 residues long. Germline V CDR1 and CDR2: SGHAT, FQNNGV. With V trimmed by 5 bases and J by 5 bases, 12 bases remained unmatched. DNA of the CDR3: TGTGCCAGCAGCCCCGCTGGGACAGAAAATAGAAACACCATATATTTT. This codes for CASSPAGTENRNTIYF.

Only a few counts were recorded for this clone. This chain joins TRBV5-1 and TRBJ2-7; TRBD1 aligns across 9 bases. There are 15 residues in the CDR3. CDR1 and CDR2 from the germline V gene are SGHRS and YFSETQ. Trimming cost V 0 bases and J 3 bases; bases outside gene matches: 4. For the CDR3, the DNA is TGCGCCAGCAGCTTGGGGACAGGGGACCGCTACGAGCAGTACGTC. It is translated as CASSLGTGDRYEQYV.

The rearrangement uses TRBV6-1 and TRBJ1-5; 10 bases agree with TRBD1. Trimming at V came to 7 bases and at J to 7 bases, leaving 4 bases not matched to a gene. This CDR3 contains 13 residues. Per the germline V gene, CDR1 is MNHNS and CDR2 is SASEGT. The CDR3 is CASTGQGGQPQHF. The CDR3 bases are TGTGCCAGCACCGGACAGGGGGGACAGCCCCAGCATTTT.

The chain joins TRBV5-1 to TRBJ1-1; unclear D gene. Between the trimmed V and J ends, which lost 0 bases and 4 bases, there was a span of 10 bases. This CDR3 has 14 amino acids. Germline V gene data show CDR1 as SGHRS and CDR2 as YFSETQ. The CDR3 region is CASSLGPAGTEAFF. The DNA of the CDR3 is TGCGCCAGCAGCTTGGGCCCCGCAGGCACTGAAGCTTTCTTT. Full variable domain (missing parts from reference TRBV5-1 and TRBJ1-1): KAGVTQTPRYLIKTRGQQVTLSCSPISGHRSVSWYQQTPGQGLQFLFEYFSETQRNKGNFPGRFSGRQFSNSRSEMNVSTLELGDSALYLCASSLGPAGTEAFFGQGTRLTVV.

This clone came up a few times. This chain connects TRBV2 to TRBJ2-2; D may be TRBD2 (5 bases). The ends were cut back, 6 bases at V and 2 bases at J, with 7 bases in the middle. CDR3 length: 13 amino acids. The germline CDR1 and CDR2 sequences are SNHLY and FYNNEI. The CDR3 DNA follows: TGTGCCAGCAGAAGGACTAACACCGGGGAGCTGTTTTTT. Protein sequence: CASRRTNTGELFF. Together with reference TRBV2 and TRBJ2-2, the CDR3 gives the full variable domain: EPEVTQTPSHQVTQMGQEVILRCVPISNHLYFYWYRQILGQKVEFLVSFYNNEISEKSEIFDDQFSVERPDGSNFTLKIRSTKLEDSAMYFCASRRTNTGELFFGEGSRLTVL.

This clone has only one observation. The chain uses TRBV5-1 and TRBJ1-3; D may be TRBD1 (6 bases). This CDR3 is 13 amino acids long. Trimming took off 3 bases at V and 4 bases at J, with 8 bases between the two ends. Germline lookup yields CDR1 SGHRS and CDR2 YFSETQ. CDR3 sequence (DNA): TGCGCCAGCAGCTCTGGACAGGGAAACACCATATATTTT. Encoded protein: CASSSGQGNTIYF.

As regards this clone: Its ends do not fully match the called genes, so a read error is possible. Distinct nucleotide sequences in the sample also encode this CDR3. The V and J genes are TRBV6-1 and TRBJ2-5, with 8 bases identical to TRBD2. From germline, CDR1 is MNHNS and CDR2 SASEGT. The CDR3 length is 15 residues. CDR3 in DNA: TGTGCCAGCAGCCTTAATCGGGGGGGCCGGGAGACTCAGTACTTC. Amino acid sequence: CASSLNRGGRETQYF.

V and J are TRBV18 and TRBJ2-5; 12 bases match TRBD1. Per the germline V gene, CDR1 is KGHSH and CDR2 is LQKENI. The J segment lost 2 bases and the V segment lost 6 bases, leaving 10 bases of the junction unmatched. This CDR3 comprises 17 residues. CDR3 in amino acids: CASSSGQGASHQETQYF. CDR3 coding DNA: TGTGCCAGCTCTTCGGGACAGGGGGCCTCTCATCAAGAGACCCAGTACTTC.

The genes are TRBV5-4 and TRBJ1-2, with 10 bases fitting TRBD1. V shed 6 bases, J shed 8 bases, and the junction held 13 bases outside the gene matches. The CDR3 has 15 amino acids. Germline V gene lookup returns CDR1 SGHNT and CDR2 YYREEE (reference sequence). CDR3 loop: CASTPPGTGVVGYTF. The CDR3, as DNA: TGTGCCAGCACTCCACCCGGGACAGGGGTGGTGGGCTACACCTTC.

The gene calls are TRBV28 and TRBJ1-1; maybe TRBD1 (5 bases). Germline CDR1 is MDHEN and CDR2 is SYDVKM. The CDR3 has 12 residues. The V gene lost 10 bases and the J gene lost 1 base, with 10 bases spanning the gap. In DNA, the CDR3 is TGTGCCATACAGGTTAAGAACACTGAAGCTTTCTTT. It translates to CAIQVKNTEAFF.

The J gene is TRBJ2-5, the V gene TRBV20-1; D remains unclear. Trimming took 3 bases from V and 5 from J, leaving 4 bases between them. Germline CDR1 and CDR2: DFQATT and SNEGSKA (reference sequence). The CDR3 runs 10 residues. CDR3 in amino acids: CSASFETQYF. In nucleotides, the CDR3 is TGCAGTGCTAGTTTCGAGACCCAGTACTTC.

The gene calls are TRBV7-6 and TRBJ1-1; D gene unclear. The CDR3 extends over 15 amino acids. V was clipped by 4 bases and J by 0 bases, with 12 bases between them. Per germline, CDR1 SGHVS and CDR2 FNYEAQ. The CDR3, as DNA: TGTGCCAGCAGCTCCAATCCAGAGATGAACACTGAAGCTTTCTTT. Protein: CASSSNPEMNTEAFF.

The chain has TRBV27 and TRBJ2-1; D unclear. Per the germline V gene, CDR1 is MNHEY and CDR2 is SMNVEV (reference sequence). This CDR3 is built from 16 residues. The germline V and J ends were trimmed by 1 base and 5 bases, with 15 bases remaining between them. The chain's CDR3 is CASSLFRAGFDNEQFF. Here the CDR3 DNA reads TGTGCCAGCAGTTTATTTCGGGCAGGTTTTGACAATGAGCAGTTCTTC.

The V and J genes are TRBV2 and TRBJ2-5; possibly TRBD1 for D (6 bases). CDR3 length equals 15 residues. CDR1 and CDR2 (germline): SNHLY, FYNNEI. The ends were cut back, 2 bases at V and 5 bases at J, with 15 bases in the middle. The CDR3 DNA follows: TGTGCCAGCAGTGAAACCGAACAGGGCGGCGAGACCCAGTACTTC. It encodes CASSETEQGGETQYF.